These T cell receptor beta chains were read from a single sample in a study of read filtering for tumor transcriptome and immune sequencing. Using its own MiXCR run on the reads, TCRdb lists one record per CDR3 protein. The sample has roughly 130,000 distinct CDR3 sequences, roughly 13% seen once. Sequencing was done on a sample of a population of CD138-negative cells sorted from bone marrow. The receptor source for this set is a donor aged 40 or older with multiple myeloma. CDR3s leave out the opening cysteine and the closing phenylalanine or tryptophan. The D gene is left open where the match is weak. Size values are once, few and many counts, or a class for expanded clones, and some rows have none.

TRBJ2-1 TRBV7-2 TRBD2 many ASSLVEGGYNEQF
TRBJ2-6 TRBV20-1 - many SASVRSFTSGANVLT
TRBJ1-1 TRBV9 - many ASSVGGTNTEAF
TRBJ2-1 TRBV29-1 TRBD2 many SGGSGVEQF
TRBJ2-5 TRBV28 - few GSSSSGQGETQY
TRBJ2-7 TRBV11-1 TRBD1 few ASSFDRGYEQY
TRBJ2-2 TRBV19 TRBD2 many ASSTLAGTGELF
TRBJ2-1 TRBV7-9 TRBD1 many ASSLQGTGLNEQF
TRBJ1-4 TRBV5-1 - many ASSSDGGEKLF
TRBJ2-5 TRBV5-6 - few ASSPARGAKKTQY
TRBJ1-5 TRBV28 - few ASSSHRGDWRNQPQH
TRBJ2-1 TRBV6-5 - many ASSRRWGEQF
TRBJ2-1 TRBV28 - few ASSTPASGYYDEQF
TRBJ2-7 TRBV27 - many ASSLSGTRGEQY
TRBJ2-3 TRBV5-1 - many ASSLDTSSTDTQY
TRBJ2-2 TRBV6-5 - few ASSDSLGVKFTGELF
TRBJ2-5 TRBV5-4 TRBD2 many ASSRAGLVSETQY
TRBJ2-3 TRBV5-6 TRBD2 - ASSLGLARATDTQY
TRBJ2-1 TRBV14 - many ASSQDWRGFGVDEQF
TRBJ2-5 TRBV6-6 - - ASSLREAGETQY
TRBJ1-2 TRBV7-2 - many ASSLVAYGYT
TRBJ2-1 TRBV10-1 TRBD1 many ASSESRGGLYNEQF
TRBJ2-7 TRBV19 - many ASSIQGGAGYEQY
TRBJ1-5 TRBV30 - few AGGTGNQPQH
TRBJ1-4 TRBV19 TRBD1 - ASTRDRDEKLF
TRBJ1-1 TRBV15 - - ATSRGRWSEAF
TRBJ2-7 TRBV18 TRBD2 - ASSPPSGDYYEQY
TRBJ2-1 TRBV12-3/TRBV12-4 - many ASSSTGYNEQF
TRBJ2-6 TRBV7-3 - few ASSPFTGVLSGANVLT
TRBJ2-2 TRBV7-2 TRBD1 many ASSLETGVTGELF
TRBJ2-7 TRBV6-2/TRBV6-3 TRBD2 many ASSSLAGGQPYEQY
TRBJ2-7 TRBV5-1 - many ASSLGLLIKRSYEQY
TRBJ2-2 TRBV29-1 TRBD1 many SVGVTGGPGELF
TRBJ1-2 TRBV15 - few ATSPGGPWGTNYGYT
TRBJ2-5 TRBV3-1 TRBD2 many ASSPGTSGRGETQY
TRBJ1-5 TRBV12-3/TRBV12-4 - - ASSREEQPQH
TRBJ2-1 TRBV5-5 - - ASSSLRGSRYNEQF
TRBJ2-2 TRBV19 TRBD1 many ASSPLDRDTGELF
TRBJ2-1 TRBV7-9 TRBD1 many ASSLMTGGPQVEQF
TRBJ2-1 TRBV10-3 TRBD2 many ATGTSGVGGQF
TRBJ2-5 TRBV29-1 TRBD2 many SVEVAGDQTQY
TRBJ2-3 TRBV7-9 TRBD2 - ASSPELARTTDTQY
TRBJ2-5 TRBV29-1 TRBD2 many SVTGLAGGETQY
TRBJ2-3 TRBV10-3 TRBD2 many AIRPGLAGGPGTDTQY
TRBJ2-1 TRBV20-1 - few SARPFRALYNEQF
TRBJ1-2 TRBV12-3/TRBV12-4 - many ASSLSANYGYT
TRBJ2-5 TRBV24-1 - many ATSPVETQY
TRBJ2-3 TRBV6-6 - many ASRLEGVTQY
TRBJ2-2 TRBV6-5 TRBD1 - ASRRQGADGELF
TRBJ2-5 TRBV10-3 - many AISERDLQETQY
TRBJ2-3 TRBV29-1 - - SVESGAADTQY
TRBJ2-1 TRBV6-4 - many AKGISYNEQF
TRBJ2-1 TRBV7-9 TRBD2 many ASSPSGSSYNEQF
TRBJ2-1 TRBV6-2/TRBV6-3 TRBD1 many ASSYGGQGSNEQF
TRBJ2-4 TRBV7-2 - many ASSLLENIQY
TRBJ2-1 TRBV4-1 TRBD1 many ASSQGVIQGVYNEQF
TRBJ2-7 TRBV11-3 - - ASSLNTGPYEQY
TRBJ2-5 TRBV7-3 TRBD2 few ASSLIGAGPQETQY